A selection of T cell receptor beta chains follows, all from one sample in a study of blood T cell repertoires in COVID-19. Only in-frame clones appear in the TCRdb table, and some are missing; sequencing was by immunoSEQ multiplex PCR. The top ten hold roughly 4.7% of the sample, which has about 140,000 clones, 76% seen once. The sequencing sample was made of peripheral blood. Receptors originate from a woman older than 75 with active or convalescent COVID-19. CDR3s include the opening cysteine and the closing phenylalanine or tryptophan. Each record gives: clone size, V gene, J gene, CDR3 protein. Clone size is not always given. Where it is, it says once, few, many or a class for expanded clones.

>NA|TRBV3-1/TRBV3-2|TRBJ1-1
CASSQRRGSEAFF
>NA|TRBV9|TRBJ1-6
CASSVGQGTGSPLHF
>NA|TRBV29-1|TRBJ1-3
CSAIVGSGNTIYF
>NA|TRBV6-2/TRBV6-3|TRBJ2-5
CASSGRTGGQETQYF
>NA|TRBV18|TRBJ2-7
CASSKGQGASYEQYF
>few|TRBV11-2|TRBJ2-4
CASSPFGRGSNIQYF
>NA|TRBV14|TRBJ1-1
CASSPLTGAYSEAFF
>NA|TRBV6-5|TRBJ1-4
CASDRDRGNEKLFF
>NA|TRBV13|TRBJ1-3
CASSPGTPGNTIYF
>NA|TRBV6-5|TRBJ1-3
CASSYSGTGVGNTIYF
>few|TRBV5-1|TRBJ2-2
CASSRWTSGGNTGELFF
>few|TRBV4-1|TRBJ2-7
CASSQDFMQGPYEQYF
>NA|TRBV3-1/TRBV3-2|TRBJ2-3
CASSQGTSESTDTQYF
>NA|TRBV19|TRBJ2-1
CASTPPGYSRKKSSYNEQFF
>NA|TRBV7-3|TRBJ2-7
CASSLTGAYEQYF
>once|TRBV2|TRBJ1-5
CASTRQGRNSNQPQHF
>NA|TRBV29-1|TRBJ2-2
CSVKGPANTGELFF
>NA|TRBV19|TRBJ2-3
CASRDPRGGQGDTQYF
>NA|TRBV30|TRBJ1-1
CAWSPTGGDFRTEAFF
>NA|TRBV27|TRBJ2-6
CASSFSSGANVLTF
>NA|TRBV7-9|TRBJ2-7
CASSPGTYEQYF
>NA|TRBV25-1|TRBJ1-5
CASSVTGVPGPQHF
>few|TRBV2|TRBJ1-2
CASSDLRQAYGYTF
>NA|TRBV18|TRBJ1-2
CASSPRGTGGKGYTF
>few|TRBV5-1|TRBJ2-5
CASSLTGGDETQYF
>NA|TRBV30|TRBJ1-1
CARILGGKAFF
>few|TRBV2|TRBJ2-7
CASTPLGTIYEQYF
>NA|TRBV7-2|TRBJ2-1
CASTTRGGPYNEQFF
>NA|TRBV28|TRBJ1-2
CASSRRERANYGYTF
>NA|TRBV6-2/TRBV6-3|TRBJ2-7
CASSRTGPYEQYF
>NA|TRBV7-2|TRBJ1-1
CASSLLEIPGPGTEAFF
>NA|TRBV18|TRBJ1-6
CASSPPGTSNSPLHF
>NA|TRBV4-2|TRBJ2-7
CASSQGEIAEQYF
>NA|TRBV7-2|TRBJ1-2
CASSLDHTEIRVSGYTF
>NA|TRBV6-5|TRBJ2-3
CASSYEAGGRDTQYF
>NA|TRBV18|TRBJ2-2
CASSPQGWHTGELFF
>NA|TRBV7-9|TRBJ1-1
CASSLSGSPAFF
>NA|TRBV20-1|TRBJ1-2
CSASPGEYAGYTF
>few|TRBV4-2|TRBJ2-7
CASSLGTSGYEQYF
>few|TRBV16|TRBJ1-2
CASSQGQSYGYTF
>few|TRBV10-3|TRBJ2-3
CAIRGGGASDTQYF
>NA|TRBV6-2/TRBV6-3|TRBJ2-5
CASSTYGGGETQYF
>NA|TRBV6-5|TRBJ2-3
CASSSDTQYF